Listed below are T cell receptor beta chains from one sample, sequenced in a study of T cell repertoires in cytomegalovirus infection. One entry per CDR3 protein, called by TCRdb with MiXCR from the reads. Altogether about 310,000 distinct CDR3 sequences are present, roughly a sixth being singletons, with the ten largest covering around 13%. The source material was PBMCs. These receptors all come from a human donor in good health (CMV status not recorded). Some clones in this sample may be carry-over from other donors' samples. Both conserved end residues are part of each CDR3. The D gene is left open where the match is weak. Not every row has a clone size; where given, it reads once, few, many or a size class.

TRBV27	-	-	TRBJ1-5	TGTGCCAGCAGTTTCCTTCATAGCAATCAGCCCCAGCATTTT	CASSFLHSNQPQHF
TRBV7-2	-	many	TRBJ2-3	TGTGCCAGCAGCCGGGACTCCCGCACAGATACGCAGTATTTT	CASSRDSRTDTQYF
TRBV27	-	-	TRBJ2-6	TGTGCCAGCACATTTACTGGGGCCAACGTCCTGACTTTC	CASTFTGANVLTF
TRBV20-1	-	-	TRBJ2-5	TGCAGTGCTAGCTGGTGCGGGCGGGAGACCCAGTACTTC	CSASWCGRETQYF
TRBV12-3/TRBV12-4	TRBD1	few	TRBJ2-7	TGTGCCAGCAGTTCGCCCTCGGGGACAGGGTCCTACGAGCAGTACTTC	CASSSPSGTGSYEQYF
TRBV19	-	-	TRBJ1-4	TGTGCCAGTAGTATTTTTCAGGAATCGCGGCAAAAACTGTTTTTT	CASSIFQESRQKLFF
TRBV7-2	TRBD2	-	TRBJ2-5	TGTGCCAGCAGCCTCTCCCGGGAGGCCCGTGGCCAGTACTTC	CASSLSREARGQYF
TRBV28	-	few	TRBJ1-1	TGTGCCAGCAGTGAGGAGAACACTGAAGCTTTCTTT	CASSEENTEAFF
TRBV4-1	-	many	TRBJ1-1	TGCGCCAGCAGCCACAACAGAGCCAGTGAAGCTTTCTTT	CASSHNRASEAFF
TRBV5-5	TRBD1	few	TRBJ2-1	TGTGCCAGCAGGCTGCCCGGGACAGGGCAGTTCTTC	CASRLPGTGQFF
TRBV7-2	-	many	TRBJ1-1	TGTGCCAGCAGCTCTTTCCTGGGGACGGGGGACACTGAAGCTTTCTTT	CASSSFLGTGDTEAFF
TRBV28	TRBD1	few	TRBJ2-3	TGTGCCAGCACCCCGACCCCCGGGACAGGGATAACAGATACGCAGTATTTT	CASTPTPGTGITDTQYF
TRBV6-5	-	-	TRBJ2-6	TGTGCCAGCAGTGACCTCGGACTGGTCTCTGGGGCCAACGTCCTGACTTTC	CASSDLGLVSGANVLTF
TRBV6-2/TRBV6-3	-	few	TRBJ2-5	TGTGCCAGCACCCCCTCCGGGGAGGAGACCCAGTACTTC	CASTPSGEETQYF
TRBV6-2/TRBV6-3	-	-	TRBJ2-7	TGTGCCAGCAGTTACTCGATGCCGTCACCGGGCTACGAGCAGTACTTC	CASSYSMPSPGYEQYF
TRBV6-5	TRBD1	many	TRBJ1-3	TGTGCCAGCAGTTACACACCGGGACAGAGTTCTGGAAACACCATATATTTT	CASSYTPGQSSGNTIYF
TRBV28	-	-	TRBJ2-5	TGTGCCAGCAGTTTATATTCCGGGGGAGAGACCCAGTACTTC	CASSLYSGGETQYF
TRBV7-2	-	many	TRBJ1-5	TGTGCCAGCAGCTTATGGGGTTACGCGAGCAATCAGCCCCAGCATTTT	CASSLWGYASNQPQHF
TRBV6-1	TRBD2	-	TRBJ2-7	TGTGCCAGCAGTCAGAGGTTTGCGGGGGGCTACGAGCAGTACTTC	CASSQRFAGGYEQYF
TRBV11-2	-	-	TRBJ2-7	TGTGCCAGCAGCTTAGCCCCGGGAGACTATTACGAGCAGTACTTC	CASSLAPGDYYEQYF
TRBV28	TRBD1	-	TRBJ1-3	TGTGCCAGCAGCGACAGGGCGAGGTCTGGAAACACCATATATTTT	CASSDRARSGNTIYF
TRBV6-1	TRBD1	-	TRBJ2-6	TGTGCCAGCAAGGGGGCAGACCCTGGGGCCAACGTCCTGACTTTC	CASKGADPGANVLTF
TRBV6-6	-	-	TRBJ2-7	TGTGCCAGCGGACTGACAGAGAATTACGAGCAGTACTTC	CASGLTENYEQYF
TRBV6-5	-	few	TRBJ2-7	TGTGCCAGCAGTTACGCCGACAATTACGAGCAGTACTTC	CASSYADNYEQYF
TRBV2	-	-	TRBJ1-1	TGTGCCAGCAGGAAAGGACAGAACTTGAACACTGAAGCTTTCTTT	CASRKGQNLNTEAFF